A single sample is the source of the 18 T cell receptor beta chains below, sequenced in a study of T cells in localized non-small cell lung cancer. Sequencing used immunoSEQ multiplex PCR; TCRdb keeps in-frame clones, though not all of them. In the table there are 1,500 to 2,500 clones, roughly 23% of which are singletons. Sample: lung tumor tissue, taken before any cancer treatment. The receptor source for this set is a female donor of 60 years or more with stage II lung adenocarcinoma.

The rearrangement uses TRBV14 and TRBJ1-2; TRBD1 might be the D (6 bases). This CDR3 contains 18 residues. V was pared by 4 bases and J by 0 bases, with 21 bases between. Germline CDR1 SGHDN, CDR2 FVKESK. CDR3 protein: CASSPNIHREGTNYGYTF. CDR3 DNA sequence: TGTGCCAGCAGCCCTAACATTCACAGGGAGGGGACTAACTATGGCTACACCTTC.

The chain uses TRBV28 and TRBJ1-2; D is undetermined. V lost 5 bases, J lost 8 bases, and 12 bases lay in between. In germline, CDR1 is MDHEN, CDR2 SYDVKM. This CDR3 has 12 residues. CDR3: CASSKRARGYTF. The CDR3 coding sequence is TGTGCCAGCAGTAAACGGGCGCGGGGCTACACCTTC.

The CDR3 nucleotides are TGTGCCAGCAGCCCACCGATGGGGTCCACTGAAGCTTTCTTT. Its translation is CASSPPMGSTEAFF. The rearrangement uses TRBV11-3 and TRBJ1-1; no clear D gene. The CDR3 loop spans 14 amino acids. Germline V gene sequence: CDR1 SGHNT, CDR2 YENEEA. Trimming shortened V by 5 bases and J by 4 bases, and 14 bases separated the two germline ends.

V gene TRBV25-1 combines with J gene TRBJ1-4; TRBD1 agrees at 9 bases. In germline, CDR1 is MGHDK, CDR2 SYGVNS. The CDR3 loop spans 15 amino acids. Germline trimming cut 3 bases from V and 8 bases from J; bases unmatched to any gene: 7. The CDR3 loop reads CASSDPQGAGEKLFF. The CDR3, as DNA: TGTGCCAGCAGTGATCCACAGGGGGCAGGGGAAAAACTGTTTTTT.

There are a few counts of this clone. This chain uses TRBV14 with TRBJ1-1; D may be TRBD1 (6 bases). V was pared by 4 bases and J by 6 bases, with 15 bases between. The CDR3 length is 14 residues. Germline V gene lookup returns CDR1 SGHDN and CDR2 FVKESK. The CDR3 sequence is CASSRIPGVAEAFF. The CDR3 bases are TGTGCCAGCAGCCGAATTCCAGGGGTGGCTGAAGCTTTCTTT. Complete variable domain (other parts from reference TRBV14 and TRBJ1-1): EAGVTQFPSHSVIEKGQTVTLRCDPISGHDNLYWYRRVMGKEIKFLLHFVKESKQDESGMPNNRFLAERTGGTYSTLKVQPAELEDSGVYFCASSRIPGVAEAFFGQGTRLTVV.

J is TRBJ1-3 and V is TRBV18, with D tentatively TRBD1 (5 bases). Trimming shortened V by 5 bases and J by 0 bases, and 14 bases separated the two germline ends. The CDR3 runs 16 residues. CDR1 is KGHSH and CDR2 is LQKENI in the germline V gene. CDR3 DNA: TGTGCCAGCTCATCTCGACAGAGCTACTCTGGAAACACCATATATTTT. Amino acid sequence: CASSSRQSYSGNTIYF.

The rearrangement joins TRBV30 to TRBJ2-6; possible D gene TRBD2, 7 bases. The V gene's germline CDR1 is GTSNPN and CDR2 SVGIG (reference sequence). The CDR3 covers 15 residues. Trimming removed 2 bases at V and 0 bases at J, with 8 bases between. CDR3 nucleotides: TGTGCCTGGAGTCGGGGGGCCTCTGGGGCCAACGTCCTGACTTTC. The encoded protein is CAWSRGASGANVLTF.

This clone was picked up one time. V is TRBV19 and J is TRBJ2-5; D possibly matches TRBD1 or TRBD2 (6 bases each). This CDR3 has 16 amino acids. Trimming removed 3 bases at V and 5 bases at J, with 19 bases between. CDR1 is LNHDA and CDR2 is SQIVND in the germline V gene (reference sequence). The CDR3 reads CASSIITGAAGETQYF. The CDR3 nucleotides are TGTGCCAGTAGTATCATCACGGGGGCGGCCGGGGAGACCCAGTACTTC.

This clone counts as medium-sized (0.01 to 0.1%). The V call is TRBV9, the J call TRBJ2-3, with 8 bases fitting TRBD1. The length of the CDR3 is 14 residues. Germline-derived CDR1 and CDR2 are SGDLS and YYNGEE. The ends lost 5 bases at V and 3 bases at J; junction bases unmatched: 5. CDR3 protein: CASSAGGLTDTQYF. The CDR3 coding sequence is TGTGCCAGCAGTGCAGGGGGCTTGACAGATACGCAGTATTTT.

This chain uses TRBV6-8 with TRBJ1-4; 9 nucleotides line up with TRBD1. V dropped 4 bases and J dropped 10; count of bases not matched to a gene: 7. CDR1 is MNHGY and CDR2 is SAAAGT in the germline V gene. The CDR3 sequence is 14 residues long. The CDR3 DNA sequence: TGTGCCAGCAGTTCCGGGACAGGGTTGGGAAAACTGTTTTTT. Protein sequence: CASSSGTGLGKLFF.

This clone was seen a handful of times. V usage is TRBV23-1 and J usage is TRBJ2-1; unclear D gene. TRBV23-1 is an ORF for which the function is uncertain. The CDR3 covers 13 residues. The V end lost 6 bases, the J end lost 2 bases, and 8 bases lay between the germline ends. CDR3 residues: CASSSTPYNEQFF. The DNA for the CDR3 is TGCGCCAGCAGCAGTACTCCCTACAATGAGCAGTTCTTC.

This sequence joins TRBV5-1 and TRBJ1-2; possible D gene TRBD1, 5 bases. V lost 3 bases and J lost 5, with 20 bases in between. Germline CDR1 and CDR2: SGHRS and YFSETQ. This CDR3 has 16 residues. The CDR3 loop is CASSSTGTEIRYGYTF. For the CDR3, the DNA is TGCGCCAGCAGCTCTACCGGGACTGAGATTCGGTATGGCTACACCTTC.

The chain's CDR3 is CASTTKAGGYTF. CDR3 nucleotide sequence: TGTGCCAGTACTACTAAAGCGGGCGGCTACACCTTC. The chain uses TRBV19 and TRBJ1-2, with no clear D. Trimming took 7 bases from V and 8 from J, leaving 14 bases between them. CDR3 size: 12 residues. In germline, CDR1 is LNHDA, CDR2 SQIVND (reference sequence).

This clone was detected a few times. The chain is built from TRBV9 and TRBJ1-1, with D maybe TRBD1 (5 bases). Germline V gene data show CDR1 as SGDLS and CDR2 as YYNGEE. With 5 bases removed from V and 4 bases from J, the gap between germline ends came to 12 bases. The CDR3 covers 13 residues. CDR3 region: CASSEGQGTEAFF. The CDR3 region has the DNA TGTGCCAGCAGTGAGGGGCAGGGCACTGAAGCTTTCTTT.

The chain carries TRBV28 and TRBJ1-1; 8 nucleotides match TRBD1. V trimming: 11 bases; J trimming: 5 bases; junction bases outside the gene matches: 19. There are 16 residues in the CDR3. The germline V gene encodes CDR1 MDHEN and CDR2 SYDVKM. The DNA of the CDR3 is TGTGCCTCAATGGGGACAGGCCTCCTCCGGGGGACTGAAGCTTTCTTT. Translating it yields CASMGTGLLRGTEAFF. Using reference TRBV28 and TRBJ1-1 for the parts outside the CDR3, the full variable domain is DVKVTQSSRYLVKRTGEKVFLECVQDMDHENMFWYRQDPGLGLRLIYFSYDVKMKEKGDIPEGYSVSREKKERFSLILESASTNQTSMYLCASMGTGLLRGTEAFFGQGTRLTVV.

The rearrangement joins TRBV19 to TRBJ2-1; no clear D gene. CDR1 and CDR2 from the germline V gene are LNHDA and SQIVND (reference sequence). The CDR3 has 14 residues. Trimming removed 7 bases from V and 5 bases from J, with 15 bases in between. The CDR3 DNA is TGTGCCAGTAATTTTAACCCCCCAGACAATGAGCAGTTCTTC. Translating it yields CASNFNPPDNEQFF.

J is TRBJ2-3 and V is TRBV6-8; 10 bases align to TRBD2. The CDR3 is 17 residues long. V gave up 10 bases and J gave up 8 bases; unmatched junction bases: 21. Looked up from germline, CDR1 is MNHGY and CDR2 is SAAAGT. CDR3 in amino acids: CATASGFSGRTGGTQYF. CDR3 DNA: TGTGCCACTGCGAGTGGATTTAGCGGGAGGACCGGGGGTACGCAGTATTTT.

The gene calls are TRBV5-1 and TRBJ2-3; tentatively, D is TRBD1 (6 bases). CDR3 length: 15 residues. Per the germline V gene, CDR1 is SGHRS and CDR2 is YFSETQ. V lost 1 base and J lost 2, with 11 bases in between. The CDR3 bases are TGCGCCAGCAGCTTGTTAGGGGGTGTCACAGATACGCAGTATTTT. It translates to CASSLLGGVTDTQYF.